A selection of T cell receptor beta chains follows, all from one sample in a study of CD8+CD57+ T cells in acquired aplastic anemia. In TCRdb, the reads were re-called with MiXCR into one record per CDR3 protein. The sample comprises around 230,000 distinct CDR3 sequences, over 60% of which are singletons, and 29% rests with the top ten. The material sequenced was sorted CD4+, CD8+, or CD8+CD57+ T cells (not recorded which) from PBMCs. All receptors derive from a human donor in good health. Both conserved end residues are part of each CDR3. D genes are given only for firm matches. Rows give clone size only sometimes, using once, few, many, or a class for an expanded clone.

cdr3_nt,cdr3_aa,v_call,d_call,j_call,clone_size
TGTGCCAGCAGTCTCGTGGAGGCGTATAGCAATCAGCCCCAGCATTTT,CASSLVEAYSNQPQHF,TRBV12-3/TRBV12-4,NA,TRBJ1-5,many
TGTGCCAGCAGCTTAGCCCCAGCCCGGTTTAATGAGCAGTTCTTC,CASSLAPARFNEQFF,TRBV11-2,NA,TRBJ2-1,NA
TGTGCCAGCAGCTTAAAGACGACAGCTTACTATGGCTACACCTTC,CASSLKTTAYYGYTF,TRBV2,NA,TRBJ1-2,NA
TGTGCCAGCAGCTTCGGACCTATCCACGGGAAGTCCTACAATGAGCAGTTCTTC,CASSFGPIHGKSYNEQFF,TRBV14,NA,TRBJ2-1,NA
TGTGCCATCAGTGAGGCGTCAGGGGGGACCTACGAGCAGTACTTC,CAISEASGGTYEQYF,TRBV10-3,NA,TRBJ2-7,NA
TGCAGTGCTAGTCGTGGGAGGAACACTGAAGCTTTCTTT,CSASRGRNTEAFF,TRBV20-1,NA,TRBJ1-1,NA
TGTGCCATCAGTGAGTCGACAGGAGACTATGGCTACACCTTC,CAISESTGDYGYTF,TRBV10-3,NA,TRBJ1-2,NA
TGCAGTGCCCCTGGGGGGGGGGACGTCAATGAGCAGTTCTTC,CSAPGGGDVNEQFF,TRBV20-1,TRBD2,TRBJ2-1,few
TGTGCCATCAGCGCACGGGACAGGGCGCAAGGCTACACCTTC,CAISARDRAQGYTF,TRBV10-3,TRBD1,TRBJ1-2,NA
TGTGCCAGCAGCCCTATCGGCGGGACTCCCAACAATGGCTACACCTTC,CASSPIGGTPNNGYTF,TRBV7-3,NA,TRBJ1-2,NA
TGTGCCAGCAACAAACCGGACAGTAACTATGGCTACACCTTC,CASNKPDSNYGYTF,TRBV7-9,NA,TRBJ1-2,NA
TGTGCCAGCAGCCAAGATCAGGGGGCAGGGTCACCCCTCCACTTT,CASSQDQGAGSPLHF,TRBV14,TRBD1,TRBJ1-6,NA
TGTGCCAGCAGCCTCAGGAATTCACCCCTCCACTTT,CASSLRNSPLHF,TRBV9,NA,TRBJ1-6,NA
TGCGCCAGCAGCCAAGCCCAGAACTATGGCTACACCTTC,CASSQAQNYGYTF,TRBV4-1,NA,TRBJ1-2,NA
TGTGCCAGCAGGGGGACACACTTGGGGGACCTTGAGACCCAGTACTTC,CASRGTHLGDLETQYF,TRBV28,NA,TRBJ2-5,NA
TGTGCCAGCATGTCTATTGGCAATCAGCCCCAGCATTTT,CASMSIGNQPQHF,TRBV6-1,NA,TRBJ1-5,NA
TGTGCCAGCAGTTACTCGGACTATTCGGATACGCAGTATTTT,CASSYSDYSDTQYF,TRBV6-5,NA,TRBJ2-3,many
TGTGCCAGCAGCTGGGGGTTCGGAAACACCATATATTTT,CASSWGFGNTIYF,TRBV11-3,NA,TRBJ1-3,many
TGTGCCAGCAGTTCTCCGGGACTAGCGGGTACGCAGTATTTT,CASSSPGLAGTQYF,TRBV12-3/TRBV12-4,TRBD2,TRBJ2-3,NA
TGTGCCACCAGTGATGGCCTGTATGGCTACACCTTC,CATSDGLYGYTF,TRBV24-1,NA,TRBJ1-2,NA
TGTGCCACCAGTGATCCCCGAGGGGAGTACGAGCAGTACTTC,CATSDPRGEYEQYF,TRBV24-1,NA,TRBJ2-7,NA
TGCAGTGCACCACCACGCGGGGCGAGCTACGAGCAGTACTTC,CSAPPRGASYEQYF,TRBV20-1,NA,TRBJ2-7,few
TGTGCCAGATCCTCCCAGGACAGAAGAAACGACGAGCAGTACTTC,CARSSQDRRNDEQYF,TRBV2,NA,TRBJ2-7,NA
TGTGCCACCAGTGATGCTCAGGGCCCTAATGAAAAACTGTTTTTT,CATSDAQGPNEKLFF,TRBV24-1,NA,TRBJ1-4,NA
TGTGCTAGCAGCGTGACCCTAGAGGAGACCCAGTACTTC,CASSVTLEETQYF,TRBV7-7,NA,TRBJ2-5,NA
TGCGCCAGCATCGGGGACAACTACGAGCAGTACTTC,CASIGDNYEQYF,TRBV5-1,NA,TRBJ2-7,NA
TGCAGCGTCGACCCGGGACAGGGCCAATACGAGCAGTACTTC,CSVDPGQGQYEQYF,TRBV29-1,TRBD1,TRBJ2-7,once
TGTGCCAGTAGCGGGGAGGGGGTAGGCGAGCAGTACTTC,CASSGEGVGEQYF,TRBV15,TRBD2,TRBJ2-7,NA
TGCGCCAGCAGCTTGGTGACAGGGGGCAATGGCTACACCTTC,CASSLVTGGNGYTF,TRBV5-1,TRBD1,TRBJ1-2,NA
TGTGCCAGCAGCCCAGAGGGGGGGGCAGAGACCCAGTACTTC,CASSPEGGAETQYF,TRBV7-8,NA,TRBJ2-5,NA
TGTGCCAGCAGTTTGAGGGACAGTAACAATGAGCAGTTCTTC,CASSLRDSNNEQFF,TRBV12-3/TRBV12-4,TRBD1,TRBJ2-1,many
TGTGCCAGCAGCGCTACTAGCGGGAAAGAGACCCAGTACTTC,CASSATSGKETQYF,TRBV7-6,TRBD2,TRBJ2-5,NA
TGTGCCACCACCCCGGACAGCTCTGGGGCCAACGTCCTGACTTTC,CATTPDSSGANVLTF,TRBV15,NA,TRBJ2-6,NA
TGCGCCAGCAGCCAAATTGGATACGAGCAGTACTTC,CASSQIGYEQYF,TRBV4-1,NA,TRBJ2-7,NA
TGTGCCAGCAGCGTACTAGCCTTTACCTACGAGCAGTACTTC,CASSVLAFTYEQYF,TRBV7-2,NA,TRBJ2-7,NA
TGTGCCAGCAGTCACGGGACTCGGACCACCGGGGAGCTGTTTTTT,CASSHGTRTTGELFF,TRBV11-2,NA,TRBJ2-2,NA
TGTGCCAGCAGTCACCGCTCCCACCCCTGGCTCGAGCAGTACTTC,CASSHRSHPWLEQYF,TRBV27,NA,TRBJ2-7,many
TGTGCCAGCCGAGAAGACAGGGTCGGCGTCGGGGAGCTGTTTTTT,CASREDRVGVGELFF,TRBV2,TRBD1,TRBJ2-2,NA
TGTGCCAGTAGTATGGGGGGGGCAGGCACTGAAGCTTTCTTT,CASSMGGAGTEAFF,TRBV19,NA,TRBJ1-1,many
TGTGCCACCAGTGAGGACTGGGGCAGGGAGGAGTACAATGAGCAGTTCTTC,CATSEDWGREEYNEQFF,TRBV24-1,NA,TRBJ2-1,NA
TGTGCCAGCAGCCCCGGGACAGGGAGGATCAATGGCTACACCTTC,CASSPGTGRINGYTF,TRBV9,TRBD1,TRBJ1-2,many